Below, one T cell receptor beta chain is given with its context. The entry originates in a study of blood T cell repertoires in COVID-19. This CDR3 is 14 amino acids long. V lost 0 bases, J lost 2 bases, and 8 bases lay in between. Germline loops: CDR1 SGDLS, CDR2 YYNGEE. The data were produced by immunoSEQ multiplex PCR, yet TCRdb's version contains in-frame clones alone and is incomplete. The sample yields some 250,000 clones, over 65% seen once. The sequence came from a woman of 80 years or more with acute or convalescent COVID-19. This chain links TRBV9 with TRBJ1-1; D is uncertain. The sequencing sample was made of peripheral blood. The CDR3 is CASSVGLPNTEAFF. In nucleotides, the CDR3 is TGTGCCAGCAGCGTAGGACTTCCTAACACTGAAGCTTTCTTT.